Following are 30 T cell receptor beta chains from one sample sequenced in a study of cytomegalovirus exposure and HLA in healthy donors. Vbeta (60) and Jbeta (13) primers were used in the PCR. Using immunoSEQ multiplex PCR, the repertoire was profiled, and TCRdb retains in-frame clones only, with some absent. Reported are approximately 50,000 clones; the ten largest clones contain around 17%. Specimen: PBMCs. The origin of the receptors is a male donor in good health and CMV-seronegative.

The rearrangement uses TRBV7-9 and TRBJ2-7; TRBD1 is a possible D gene (6 bases). The CDR3 is 14 amino acids. Trimming left V 3 bases short and J 3 bases short, with 12 bases between. From germline, CDR1 is SEHNR and CDR2 FQNEAQ (reference sequence). The CDR3 sequence: CASSFADRFYEQYF. As DNA, the CDR3 is TGTGCCAGCAGCTTCGCGGACAGATTCTACGAGCAGTACTTC. The full variable domain, in which reference TRBV7-9 and TRBJ2-7 provide the parts outside the CDR3, is DTGVSQNPRHKITKRGQNVTFRCDPISEHNRLYWYRQTLGQGPEFLTYFQNEAQLEKSRLLSDRFSAERPKGSFSTLEIQRTEQGDSAMYLCASSFADRFYEQYFGPGTRLTVT.

The V gene is TRBV6-1, the J gene TRBJ1-4; a weak D match, TRBD1 (5 bases). The V gene's germline CDR1 is MNHNS and CDR2 SASEGT. The CDR3 is 15 residues long. Trimming stripped 1 base from V and 3 bases from J, with 9 bases between. CDR3 in amino acids: CASSEGGGSNEKLFF. DNA for the CDR3: TGTGCCAGCAGTGAAGGCGGGGGGTCTAATGAAAAACTGTTTTTT.

This chain uses TRBV7-6 with TRBJ1-6; 9 bases are a match to TRBD1. Germline V gives CDR1 SGHVS, CDR2 FNYEAQ. V shed 5 bases, J shed 7 bases, and the junction held 15 bases outside the gene matches. CDR3 length: 18 residues. The CDR3 DNA reads as TGTGCCAGCAGCCCACAAGCGGGACAGGGAACGGACAATTCACCCCTCCACTTT. Translation gives CASSPQAGQGTDNSPLHF.

V is TRBV19 and J is TRBJ2-6; TRBD1 matches at 11 bases. J lost 0 bases, V lost 4 bases, and 2 bases had no gene match. This CDR3 comprises 17 residues. Germline V gene sequence: CDR1 LNHDA, CDR2 SQIVND (reference sequence). The CDR3 DNA sequence: TGTGCCAGTAGTAGGGGGACAGGGGGCTCTGGGGCCAACGTCCTGACTTTC. It translates to CASSRGTGGSGANVLTF.

This sequence joins TRBV6-6 and TRBJ1-2, with 10 bases identical to TRBD1. V trimming: 3 bases; J trimming: 5 bases; junction bases outside the gene matches: 9. The CDR3 is 16 residues long. The germline CDR1 and CDR2 sequences are MNHNY and SVGAGI (reference sequence). The DNA of the CDR3 is TGTGCCAGCAGTTATGGGGTGGACAGGGGGATTTATGGCTACACCTTC. It is translated as CASSYGVDRGIYGYTF.

The V call is TRBV9, the J call TRBJ1-3; 9 positions agree with TRBD1. The CDR3 consists of 14 residues. Germline CDR1 reads SGDLS; CDR2 reads YYNGEE. The ends lost 3 bases at V and 8 bases at J; junction bases unmatched: 6. For the CDR3, the DNA is TGTGCCAGCAGCGCTAGGACAGGGGTGGACACCATATATTTT. This codes for CASSARTGVDTIYF.

The V call is TRBV6-5, the J call TRBJ1-5; tentative D call: TRBD1 (5 bases). The V gene lost 2 bases and the J gene lost 15 bases, with 23 bases spanning the gap. CDR1 MNHEY and CDR2 SVGAGI come from the germline V gene. The CDR3 totals 15 residues. This CDR3 reads CASSYEDSTSARLHF. For the CDR3, the DNA is TGTGCCAGCAGTTACGAAGACAGCACATCAGCCCGGCTGCATTTT.

The genes are TRBV5-1 and TRBJ1-2, with 7 bases fitting TRBD1. V lost 4 bases and J lost 4; bases outside the gene matches: 10. The CDR3 consists of 15 residues. The germline CDR1 and CDR2 sequences are SGHRS and YFSETQ. The CDR3 sequence: CASSPNRGFGYGYTF. The CDR3 region has the DNA TGCGCCAGCAGCCCGAACAGGGGTTTCGGCTATGGCTACACCTTC.

The rearrangement uses TRBV7-9 and TRBJ2-5, with 8 bases identical to TRBD1. There are 14 residues in the CDR3. V gave up 2 bases and J gave up 5 bases; unmatched junction bases: 4. Germline-derived CDR1 and CDR2 are SEHNR and FQNEAQ (reference sequence). CDR3 amino acids: CASSLPRGLETQYF. In DNA, the CDR3 is TGTGCCAGCAGCTTACCCAGGGGGCTGGAGACCCAGTACTTC.

V gene TRBV29-1 combines with J gene TRBJ2-7; D uncertain. With 5 bases removed from V and 4 bases from J, the gap between germline ends came to 15 bases. Germline V lookup: CDR1 SQVTM, CDR2 ANQGSEA. The CDR3 is made up of 13 amino acids. Here the CDR3 reads CSVLLLGEYEQYF. The CDR3 DNA follows: TGCAGCGTTCTCCTTTTAGGAGAGTACGAGCAGTACTTC.

The rearrangement uses TRBV25-1 and TRBJ2-2; weak D call: TRBD1 (5 bases). Germline V gene sequence: CDR1 MGHDK, CDR2 SYGVNS. V was cut by 7 bases and J by 5 bases, with 8 bases left in between. The CDR3 is 12 residues long. CDR3 DNA: TGTGCCAGCAAGGGGTTTACCGGGGAGCTGTTTTTT. Amino acids: CASKGFTGELFF.

The chain joins TRBV5-1 to TRBJ2-7; D ambiguous. Germline V lookup: CDR1 SGHRS, CDR2 YFSETQ. The CDR3 extends over 13 amino acids. The V end lost 2 bases, the J end lost 7 bases, and 13 bases lay between the germline ends. CDR3 amino acids: CASSFGVADEQYF. In nucleotides, the CDR3 is TGCGCCAGCAGCTTTGGTGTGGCAGATGAGCAGTACTTC.

The V and J genes are TRBV6-5 and TRBJ1-1; TRBD1 agrees at 9 bases. Germline V gene lookup returns CDR1 MNHEY and CDR2 SVGAGI. The V and J ends lost 5 bases and 4 bases, in that order; junction bases with no gene match: 8. The CDR3 is 15 amino acids. Here the CDR3 DNA reads TGTGCCAGCAGTCCCCGGGACAGGGTCCTCACTGAAGCTTTCTTT. This encodes CASSPRDRVLTEAFF.

The genes are TRBV5-1 and TRBJ1-6; D possibly corresponds to TRBD1 (6 bases). CDR3 length: 16 residues. Per germline, CDR1 SGHRS and CDR2 YFSETQ. V lost 1 base and J 6 bases, leaving 14 bases between the germline ends. CDR3: CASSLTGQSANSPLHF. Here the CDR3 DNA reads TGCGCCAGCAGCTTGACGGGACAATCCGCTAATTCACCCCTCCACTTT.

The chain has TRBV18 and TRBJ1-6, with D maybe TRBD1 (5 bases). CDR3 length: 15 residues. Between the trimmed V and J ends, which lost 1 base and 10 bases, there was a span of 14 bases. Germline V lookup: CDR1 KGHSH, CDR2 LQKENI. The CDR3 DNA reads as TGTGCCAGCTCACCACAGTCTCAGGGAGGGTCACCCCTCCACTTT. It is translated as CASSPQSQGGSPLHF.

The chain employs TRBV29-1 and TRBJ1-1; weak D call: TRBD1 (5 bases). The CDR3 loop spans 13 amino acids. Germline CDR1 and CDR2: SQVTM and ANQGSEA. V was trimmed by 3 bases and J by 4 bases, leaving 12 bases between them. CDR3 residues: CSVEGQVGTEAFF. CDR3 DNA: TGCAGCGTTGAGGGGCAGGTCGGCACTGAAGCTTTCTTT.

V usage is TRBV9 and J usage is TRBJ1-2; 8 bases match TRBD1. CDR3 length: 16 amino acids. Germline loops: CDR1 SGDLS, CDR2 YYNGEE. Trimming at V came to 0 bases and at J to 4 bases, leaving 8 bases not matched to a gene. CDR3 region: CASSVAGQGVGYGYTF. The CDR3 nucleotides read TGTGCCAGCAGCGTAGCCGGACAGGGAGTTGGCTATGGCTACACCTTC.

This chain links TRBV6-6 with TRBJ2-7; D might be TRBD2 (5 bases). V lost 0 bases and J 3 bases, leaving 9 bases between the germline ends. Germline V gene sequence: CDR1 MNHNY, CDR2 SVGAGI (reference sequence). The CDR3 has 14 residues. CDR3 nucleotide sequence: TGTGCCAGCAGTTACTCAGACGGGAACTACGAGCAGTACTTC. It encodes CASSYSDGNYEQYF.

The rearrangement links TRBV5-6 to TRBJ1-2; no definite D call. CDR3 size: 13 residues. The V gene lost 0 bases and the J gene lost 2 bases, with 5 bases spanning the gap. Germline CDR1 and CDR2: SGHDT and YYEEEE. DNA for the CDR3: TGTGCCAGCAGCTTGGTACAGAACTATGGCTACACCTTC. This translates into CASSLVQNYGYTF.

The gene calls are TRBV29-1 and TRBJ2-3, with 8 bases matching TRBD1. CDR1 and CDR2 (germline): SQVTM, ANQGSEA. CDR3 length: 15 residues. The V gene end was trimmed by 6 bases and the J gene end by 1 base; junction bases not matched to a gene: 9. In DNA form, the CDR3 reads TGCAGCGTGCTCACAGGGGGAAGCGGCACAGATACGCAGTATTTT. It encodes CSVLTGGSGTDTQYF.

The chain recombines TRBV18 with TRBJ1-2, with D perhaps matching TRBD1 (6 bases). The CDR3 length is 14 residues. V lost 6 bases and J lost 5, with 16 bases in between. The germline V gene encodes CDR1 KGHSH and CDR2 LQKENI. CDR3 residues: CASSNPGTHYGYTF. In DNA, the CDR3 is TGTGCCAGCTCGAACCCCGGGACACATTATGGCTACACCTTC. The variable domain in full, completed from reference TRBV18 and TRBJ1-2, reads NAGVMQNPRHLVRRRGQEARLRCSPMKGHSHVYWYRQLPEEGLKFMVYLQKENIIDESGMPKERFSAEFPKEGPSILRIQQVVRGDSAAYFCASSNPGTHYGYTFGSGTRLTVV.

The chain uses TRBV30 and TRBJ1-1, with 9 positions matching TRBD1. V lost 2 bases, J lost 0 bases, and 7 bases stayed unmatched. Germline CDR1 is GTSNPN and CDR2 is SVGIG (reference sequence). There are 16 residues in the CDR3. CDR3: CAWSPRTGEVNTEAFF. The CDR3, as DNA: TGTGCCTGGAGTCCTCGGACAGGGGAGGTGAACACTGAAGCTTTCTTT.

The rearrangement joins TRBV7-6 to TRBJ1-5; D possibly corresponds to TRBD1 (6 bases). Germline loops: CDR1 SGHVS, CDR2 FNYEAQ. Trimming cost V 2 bases and J 5 bases, with 13 bases left between them. The CDR3 extends over 15 amino acids. CDR3 sequence (DNA): TGTGCCAGCAGCTTAATCCAGGGGCCGGATCAGCCCCAGCATTTT. As protein: CASSLIQGPDQPQHF.

This rearrangement joins TRBV7-3 to TRBJ2-3; 12 bases are a match to TRBD2. The CDR3 has 15 amino acids. The V segment lost 4 bases and the J segment 1 base; nucleotides outside the gene matches: 0. Germline V gene lookup returns CDR1 SGHTA and CDR2 FQGTGA. The CDR3 loop is CASSSSGGGTDTQYF. The CDR3 bases are TGTGCCAGCAGCTCTAGCGGGGGGGGCACAGATACGCAGTATTTT.

The chain combines TRBV7-6 with TRBJ1-1, with D unclear. The CDR3 runs 13 residues. From germline, CDR1 is SGHVS and CDR2 FNYEAQ. V dropped 5 bases and J dropped 1 base, with 8 bases sitting between them. CDR3 in amino acids: CASSLNTNTEAFF. The CDR3 nucleotides are TGTGCCAGCAGCCTCAACACGAACACTGAAGCTTTCTTT.

This chain connects TRBV6-5 to TRBJ1-5; tentative D call: TRBD1 (6 bases). Germline loops: CDR1 MNHEY, CDR2 SVGAGI. This CDR3 is built from 14 residues. V shed 6 bases and J shed 11 bases, with 20 bases lying between them. The CDR3 here is CASSSDRFGSAQHF. The CDR3 DNA follows: TGTGCCAGCAGCTCCGACAGGTTTGGATCGGCCCAGCATTTT.

The chain combines TRBV4-1 with TRBJ1-2; D uncertain. Trimming removed 1 base from V and 8 bases from J, with 5 bases in between. This CDR3 is 11 amino acids long. Germline V gene lookup returns CDR1 MGHRA and CDR2 YSYEKL. This CDR3 reads CASSQGEGYTF. Here the CDR3 DNA reads TGCGCCAGCAGCCAAGGAGAGGGCTACACCTTC.

The chain uses TRBV10-3 and TRBJ2-7, with TRBD2 as a possible D gene (6 bases). Looked up from germline, CDR1 is ENHRY and CDR2 is SYGVKD. The CDR3 extends over 15 amino acids. Trimming pared 6 bases from V and 2 bases from J, leaving 17 bases between. The CDR3: CAIRGDSLTTYEQYF. Written as DNA, the CDR3 is TGTGCCATCAGGGGGGACTCCCTCACTACCTACGAGCAGTACTTC.

The V gene is TRBV14, the J gene TRBJ2-3, with TRBD2 matching 9 bases. Germline trimming cut 3 bases from V and 2 bases from J; bases unmatched to any gene: 9. This CDR3 spans 17 amino acids. In germline, CDR1 is SGHDN, CDR2 FVKESK. CDR3 region: CASSHGTKRGATDTQYF. CDR3 DNA sequence: TGTGCCAGCAGCCATGGGACTAAGCGGGGGGCCACAGATACGCAGTATTTT. The variable domain in full, completed from reference TRBV14 and TRBJ2-3, reads EAGVTQFPSHSVIEKGQTVTLRCDPISGHDNLYWYRRVMGKEIKFLLHFVKESKQDESGMPNNRFLAERTGGTYSTLKVQPAELEDSGVYFCASSHGTKRGATDTQYFGPGTRLTVL.

The chain carries TRBV18 and TRBJ2-7, with a possible D match to TRBD1 (6 bases). The CDR3 runs to 14 residues. V was trimmed by 2 bases and J by 9 bases, leaving 17 bases between them. Germline CDR1 is KGHSH and CDR2 is LQKENI. The CDR3 bases are TGTGCCAGCTCACCAGAGGACAGACCCTTCTGGCAGTACTTC. Its translation is CASSPEDRPFWQYF.